This section outlines one T cell receptor beta chain sequence together with its context. Its antigen is undetermined. This specimen belongs to a study of cytomegalovirus exposure and HLA in healthy donors. Study results and limitations: Association with HLA alleles at 0.05 false discovery rate was found for roughly 17,000 TCR beta sequences in a later analysis. Certain indistinguishable V segments, among them TRBV6-2 and TRBV6-3, were excluded.

The PCR contained 60 Vbeta and 13 Jbeta primers. TCRdb's table, derived via immunoSEQ multiplex PCR, lists solely in-frame clones and lacks some. The sample consists of about 200,000 clones, 80% to 90% of them appearing once. This CDR3 has 15 residues. CDR1 is LNHDA, CDR2 SQIVND, per germline (reference sequence). J was trimmed by 1 base and V by 7 bases; bases with no gene match: 5. J is TRBJ2-2 and V is TRBV19; 8 nucleotides agree with TRBD1. The sequencing input was PBMCs. The TCR originated in a young man in good health and CMV-seronegative. CDR3 nucleotides: TGTGCCAGTAAAGACAGGGGACAGAACACCGGGGAGCTGTTTTTT. Protein product: CASKDRGQNTGELFF.